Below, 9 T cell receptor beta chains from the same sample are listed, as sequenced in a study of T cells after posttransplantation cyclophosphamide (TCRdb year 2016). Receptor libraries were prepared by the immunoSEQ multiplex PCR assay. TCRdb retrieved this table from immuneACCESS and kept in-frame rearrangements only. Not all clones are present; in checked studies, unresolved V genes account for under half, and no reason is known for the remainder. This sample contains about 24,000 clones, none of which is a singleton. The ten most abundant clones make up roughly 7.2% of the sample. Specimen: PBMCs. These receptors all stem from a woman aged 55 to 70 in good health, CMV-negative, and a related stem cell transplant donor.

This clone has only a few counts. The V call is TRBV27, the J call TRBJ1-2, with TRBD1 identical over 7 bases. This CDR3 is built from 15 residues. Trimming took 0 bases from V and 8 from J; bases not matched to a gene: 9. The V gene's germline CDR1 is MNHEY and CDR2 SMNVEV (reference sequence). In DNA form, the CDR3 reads TGTGCCAGCAGTTTATCGAGAGGGGGCCTTGTCGGCTACACCTTC. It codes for CASSLSRGGLVGYTF.

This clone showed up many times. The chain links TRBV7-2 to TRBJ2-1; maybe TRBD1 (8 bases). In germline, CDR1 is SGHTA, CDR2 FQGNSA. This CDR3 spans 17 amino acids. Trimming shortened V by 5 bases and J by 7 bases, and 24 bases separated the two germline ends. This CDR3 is CASSPQGAGVKWNEQFF. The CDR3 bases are TGTGCCAGCAGCCCTCAGGGGGCGGGAGTTAAATGGAATGAGCAGTTCTTC.

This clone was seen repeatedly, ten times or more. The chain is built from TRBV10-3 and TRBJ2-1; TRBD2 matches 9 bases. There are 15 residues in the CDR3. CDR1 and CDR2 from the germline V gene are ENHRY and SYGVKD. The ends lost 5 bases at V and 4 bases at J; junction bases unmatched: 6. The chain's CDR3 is CAISRGTSLYNEQFF. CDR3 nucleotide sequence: TGTGCCATCAGTCGGGGGACTAGCCTTTACAATGAGCAGTTCTTC.

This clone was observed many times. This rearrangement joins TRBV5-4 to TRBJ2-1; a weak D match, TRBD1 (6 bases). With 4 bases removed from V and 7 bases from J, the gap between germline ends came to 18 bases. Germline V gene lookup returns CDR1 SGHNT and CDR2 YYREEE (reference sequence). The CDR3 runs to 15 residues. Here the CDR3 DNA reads TGTGCCAGCAGCACCCCGACGGGACAAAGGAATGAGCAGTTCTTC. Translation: CASSTPTGQRNEQFF.

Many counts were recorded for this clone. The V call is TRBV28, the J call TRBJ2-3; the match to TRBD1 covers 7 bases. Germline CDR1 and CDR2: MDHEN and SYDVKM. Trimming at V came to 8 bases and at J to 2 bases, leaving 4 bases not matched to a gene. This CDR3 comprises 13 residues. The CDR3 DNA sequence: TGTGCCAGCTCCACAGGGGACACAGATACGCAGTATTTT. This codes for CASSTGDTDTQYF.

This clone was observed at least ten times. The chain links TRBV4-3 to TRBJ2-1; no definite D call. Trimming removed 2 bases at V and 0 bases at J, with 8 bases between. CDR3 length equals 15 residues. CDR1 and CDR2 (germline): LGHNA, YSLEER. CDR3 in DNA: TGCGCCAGCAGCCAAACTGATAGCTCCTACAATGAGCAGTTCTTC. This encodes CASSQTDSSYNEQFF.

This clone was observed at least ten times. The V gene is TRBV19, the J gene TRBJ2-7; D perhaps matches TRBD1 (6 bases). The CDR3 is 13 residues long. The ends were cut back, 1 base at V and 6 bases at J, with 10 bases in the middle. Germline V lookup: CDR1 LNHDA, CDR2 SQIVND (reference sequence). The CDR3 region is CASSIVQGSEQYV. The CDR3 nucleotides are TGTGCCAGTAGTATAGTCCAGGGGAGCGAGCAGTACGTC.

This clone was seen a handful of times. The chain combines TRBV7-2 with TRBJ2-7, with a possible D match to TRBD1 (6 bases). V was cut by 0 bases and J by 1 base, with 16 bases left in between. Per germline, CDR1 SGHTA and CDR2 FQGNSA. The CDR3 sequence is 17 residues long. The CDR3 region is CASSLAPYRDKSYEQYF. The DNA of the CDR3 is TGTGCCAGCAGCTTAGCCCCTTACCGGGACAAATCCTACGAGCAGTACTTC.

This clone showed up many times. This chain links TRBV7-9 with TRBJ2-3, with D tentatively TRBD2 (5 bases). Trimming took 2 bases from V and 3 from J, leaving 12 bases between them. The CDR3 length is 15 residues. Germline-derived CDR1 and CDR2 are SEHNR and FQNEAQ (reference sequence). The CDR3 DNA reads TGTGCCAGCAGCTTATCTGCGGGTGGGACAGATACGCAGTATTTT. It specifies CASSLSAGGTDTQYF.